The 5 T cell receptor beta chains reported below all come from one sample, sequenced in a study of post-analysis software for immune sequencing data. Overall study findings and caveats: Compared with controls, patients had more of about 5 TRBV segments, including TRBV5-6, TRBV5-1 and TRBV20-1.

For these TCRs, the target antigens are not known. Unique molecular identifiers were built into the TCR beta cDNA libraries. A single record per CDR3 protein comes from TCRdb applying MiXCR to the PCR reads. Among over 150,000 distinct CDR3 sequences listed, 30% were seen once. Sequenced sample: blood. These receptors were obtained from a girl aged 10 to 17 with multiple sclerosis.

This clonotype was recorded many times. V is TRBV20-1 and J is TRBJ1-4; D unclear. The V gene's germline CDR1 is DFQATT and CDR2 SNEGSKA (reference sequence). The V end lost 2 bases, the J end lost 7 bases, and 11 bases lay between the germline ends. This CDR3 contains 13 residues. This CDR3 is CSARSPSSEKLFF. CDR3 nucleotides: TGCAGTGCTAGATCCCCATCAAGTGAAAAACTGTTTTTT.

This clonotype was picked up a small number of times. The chain uses TRBV19 and TRBJ2-1; 8 bases line up with TRBD1. CDR3 length: 13 amino acids. The germline CDR1 and CDR2 sequences are LNHDA and SQIVND (reference sequence). Trimming at V came to 6 bases and at J to 9 bases, leaving 7 bases not matched to a gene. The CDR3 loop is CASRQQGAGEQFF. CDR3 coding DNA: TGTGCCAGTAGGCAGCAGGGGGCAGGTGAGCAGTTCTTC.

In the case of this clonotype: Its ends do not fully match the called genes, so a read error is possible. The gene calls are TRBV5-1 and TRBJ2-1, with a tentative D call TRBD1 (5 bases). CDR1 is SGHRS and CDR2 is YFSETQ in the germline V gene. The length of the CDR3 is 18 residues. The CDR3 nucleotides are TGCGCCGGCAGCTTGGTCCAGACAGCTCTCAGCTCCTACAATGAGCAGTTCTTC. It yields the protein CAGSLVQTALSSYNEQFF.

In the case of this clonotype: A read error may be the cause here, since a much bigger clone is one base away. The J gene is TRBJ2-5, the V gene TRBV29-1; 7 bases line up with TRBD2. The J call is doubtful: the DNA matches TRBJ2-7 better. Germline V gene data show CDR1 as SQVTM and CDR2 as ANQGSEA. The CDR3 runs 16 residues. CDR3 sequence (DNA): TGCAGCGTTGAAGGATGGCAGCGGGGCAGCACCTACGAGCAGTACTTC. It yields the protein CSVEGWQRGSTYEQYF.

This clonotype turned up a few times. With a much larger clone just one base away, this may be a read error. The rearrangement uses TRBV20-1 and TRBJ1-2; D not resolved. The germline V gene encodes CDR1 DFQATT and CDR2 SNEGSKA (reference sequence). The CDR3 runs to 14 residues. The CDR3 loop reads CGAKKDYGNYGYTF. CDR3 DNA sequence: TGCGGTGCTAAAAAAGACTATGGTAACTATGGCTACACCTTC.